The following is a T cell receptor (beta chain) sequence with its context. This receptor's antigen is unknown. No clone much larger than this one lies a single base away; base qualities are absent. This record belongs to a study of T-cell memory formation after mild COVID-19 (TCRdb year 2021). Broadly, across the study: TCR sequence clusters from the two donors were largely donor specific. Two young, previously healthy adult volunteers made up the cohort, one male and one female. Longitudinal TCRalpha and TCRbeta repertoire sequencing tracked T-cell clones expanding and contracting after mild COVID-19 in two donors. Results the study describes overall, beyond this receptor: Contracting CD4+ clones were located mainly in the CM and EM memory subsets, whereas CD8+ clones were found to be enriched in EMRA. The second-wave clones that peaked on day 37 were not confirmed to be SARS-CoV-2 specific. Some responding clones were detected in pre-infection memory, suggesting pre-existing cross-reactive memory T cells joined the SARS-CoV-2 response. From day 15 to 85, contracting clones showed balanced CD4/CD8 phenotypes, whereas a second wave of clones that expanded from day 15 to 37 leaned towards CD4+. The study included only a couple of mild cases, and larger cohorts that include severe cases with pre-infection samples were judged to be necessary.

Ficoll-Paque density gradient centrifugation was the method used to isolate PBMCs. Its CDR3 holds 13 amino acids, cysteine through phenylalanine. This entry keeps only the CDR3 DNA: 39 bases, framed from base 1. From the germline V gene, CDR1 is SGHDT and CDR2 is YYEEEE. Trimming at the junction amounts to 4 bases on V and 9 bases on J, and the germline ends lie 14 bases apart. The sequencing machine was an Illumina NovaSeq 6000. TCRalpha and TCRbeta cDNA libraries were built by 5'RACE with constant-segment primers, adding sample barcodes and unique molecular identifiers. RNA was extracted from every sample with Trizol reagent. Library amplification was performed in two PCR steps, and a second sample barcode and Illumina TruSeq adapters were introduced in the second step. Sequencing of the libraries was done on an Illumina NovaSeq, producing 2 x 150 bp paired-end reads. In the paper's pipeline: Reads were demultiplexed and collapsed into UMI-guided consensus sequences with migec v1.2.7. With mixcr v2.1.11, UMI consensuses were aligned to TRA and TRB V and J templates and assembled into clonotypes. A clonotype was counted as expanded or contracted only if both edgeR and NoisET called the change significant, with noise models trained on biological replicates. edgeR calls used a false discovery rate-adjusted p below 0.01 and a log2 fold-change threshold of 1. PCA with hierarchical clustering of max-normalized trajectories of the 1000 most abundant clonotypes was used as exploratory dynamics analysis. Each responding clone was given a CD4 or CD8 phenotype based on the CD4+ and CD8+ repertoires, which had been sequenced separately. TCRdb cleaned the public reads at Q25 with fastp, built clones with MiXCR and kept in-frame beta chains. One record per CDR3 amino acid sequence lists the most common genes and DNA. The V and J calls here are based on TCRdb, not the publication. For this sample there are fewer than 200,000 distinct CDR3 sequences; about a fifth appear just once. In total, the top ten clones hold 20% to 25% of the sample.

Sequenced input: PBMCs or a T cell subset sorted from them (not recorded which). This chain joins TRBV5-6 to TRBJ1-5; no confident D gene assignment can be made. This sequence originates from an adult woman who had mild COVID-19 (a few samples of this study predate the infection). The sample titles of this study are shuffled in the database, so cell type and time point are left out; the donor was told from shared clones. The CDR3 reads CASSPDGEGPQHF. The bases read TGTGCCAGCAGCCCGGACGGAGAAGGGCCCCAGCATTTT.